This T cell receptor beta chain derives from a study of shared clonotypes between healthy human individuals (dated by TCRdb to about 2020). As for the study more broadly: The cohort included three men and two women between 18 and 49 years of age. The study deeply sequenced blood TCR repertoires of several healthy adults to estimate repertoire size and the extent of clonotype sharing between individuals. To increase sequencing depth and limit assay-specific biases, TCR repertoire library preparation and sequencing were carried out by different laboratories using diverse techniques. Leukapheresis yielded between about 0.9 and 10 billion PBMCs per donor. What the work shows at the level of the full study, not this receptor alone: Sampling was restricted to blood, and TCR repertoires in tissues likely differ from the TCR repertoires found in blood. Pairwise subsampling indicated that sequencing depth was expected to affect the degree of clonotype sharing among donors. Because the study included a small number of donors, the genetic and exposure-history diversity represented was limited.

A word on this clone: Its target antigen remains unknown. Base qualities are not recorded, but no much larger clone differs from it by a single base.

Using the deep immunoSEQ assay, multiplex PCR amplified TCR CDR3 regions from genomic DNA. Extracted genomic DNA from each cell subset was spread evenly across all wells of several immunoSEQ 96-well plates, with each plate serving as a replicate. For unsorted PBMC, each replicate PCR was loaded with approximately 0.3 ug genomic DNA, equivalent to 30,000 or so T cell genomes. Genomic DNA from unsorted PBMC was sequenced over ten immunoSEQ deep assay plates. Purified libraries were quantified with a Qubit 3.0 fluorometer, sized on a Bioanalyzer 2100, and re-quantified with the KAPA Library Quantification kit. Each immunoSEQ 96-well plate was sequenced on its own single-read 150-cycle Illumina NextSeq 550 flow cell. In the original analysis: Because the immunoSEQ output held only junctional sequences and lacked quality scores, the filtering could not match the filtering applied to full-length reads. To assign V/J genes and CDR3, sequences were annotated using PyIR, a Python wrapper for IgBLAST v1.9, with IMGT germline references. Reads with weak V/J assignments (E-value above 1e-6), missing CDR3, stop codons, out-of-frame junctions, or ambiguous translated residues were removed. V3J clonotypes were defined by identical inferred V gene, J gene, and CDR3 amino acid sequence. To compute the percentage overlap between repertoires, the number of shared unique clonotypes was divided by the size of the smaller repertoire. Richness of each repertoire was evaluated using RTK rarefaction, the Chao1 estimator, and Recon v2.1 estimates of unobserved clonotypes. As stored in TCRdb, this immuneACCESS dataset retains in-frame rearrangements with V and J assigned. A fraction of the clones does not appear; measured against another copy, unresolved V genes explain less than half of the discrepancy, and the remainder lacks a known reason. V, J and clone size were drawn from that table, and D and trimming were deduced from the DNA. Here the sample has fewer than 550,000 clones; nearly 80% occur a single time. Together, the top ten hold around 12% of the sample.

The donors were healthy, HIV-negative adults who had no recently reported acute infections or vaccinations. Every donor was a Caucasian adult living in Nashville, Tennessee, USA. For unsorted samples, about 85 million PBMCs were counted and genomic DNA was extracted with the QIAamp DNA Blood Mini kit. Blood was collected by leukapheresis, and PBMCs were isolated by Ficoll-Histopaque density gradient centrifugation and then cryopreserved in liquid nitrogen vapor phase. The CDR3 holds 15 amino acids from the cysteine to the phenylalanine. Only the CDR3 DNA is retained, 45 bases long and in frame from the first base. V is reduced by 5 bases and J by 1 base, leaving a spacing of 14 bases between them. According to the germline V gene, CDR1 reads SQVTM and CDR2 reads ANQGSEA.

The chain links TRBV29-1 with TRBJ2-2; the D region possibly corresponds to TRBD1 (7 bases align). This receptor was obtained from a woman aged 40 to 50 in good health. Some clones in this sample may be carry-over from other donors' samples. Sequenced input: PBMCs. CDR3 reads: CSVKGAGQNTGELFF. The DNA is TGCAGCGTTAAGGGGGCGGGACAGAACACCGGGGAGCTGTTTTTT.